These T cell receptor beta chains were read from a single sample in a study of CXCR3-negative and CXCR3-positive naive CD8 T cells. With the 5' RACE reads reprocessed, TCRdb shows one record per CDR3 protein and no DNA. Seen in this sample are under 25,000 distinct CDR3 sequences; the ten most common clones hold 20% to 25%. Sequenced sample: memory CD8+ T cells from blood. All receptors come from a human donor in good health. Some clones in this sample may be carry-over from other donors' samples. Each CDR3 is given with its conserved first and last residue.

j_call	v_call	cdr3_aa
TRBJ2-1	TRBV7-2	CASSLGYNEQFF
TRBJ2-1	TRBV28	CASSLSNNEQFF
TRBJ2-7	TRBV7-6	CASSPKQGVYSYEQYF
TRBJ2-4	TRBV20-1	CSARRVGETGQYF
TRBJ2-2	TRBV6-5	CASTGVTGELFF
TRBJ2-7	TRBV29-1	CSVGGGISYEQYF
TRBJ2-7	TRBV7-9	CASSSPGNEQYF
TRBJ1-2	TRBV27	CASSLSGTGDYGYTF
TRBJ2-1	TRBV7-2	CASTSGGNEQFF
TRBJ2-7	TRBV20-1	CSASFPGEGSFGYEQYF
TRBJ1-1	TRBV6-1	CASSLGTENTEAFF
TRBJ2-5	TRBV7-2	CASSPRDREVFLGEETQYF
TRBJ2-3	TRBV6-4	CASSDRTGGAPDTQYF
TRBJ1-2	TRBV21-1	CASSNSFPGTDYGYTF
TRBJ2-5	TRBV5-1	CASSIHLTGGYQETQYF
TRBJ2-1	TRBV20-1	CSAKAVTSYNEQFF
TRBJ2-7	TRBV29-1	CSVAPLDRGAYEQYF
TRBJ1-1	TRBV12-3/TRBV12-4	CASSLNGGNTEAFF
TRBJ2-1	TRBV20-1	CSASQGEYNEQFF
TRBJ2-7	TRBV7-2	CASSSITNSYEQYF
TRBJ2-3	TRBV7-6	CASSLVGGGGVGTDTQYF
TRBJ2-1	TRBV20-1	CSASALRSSYNEQFF
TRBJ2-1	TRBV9	CASSVGIAPTYNEQFF